The 9 T cell receptor beta chains below were found in one sample sequenced in a study of cytomegalovirus exposure and HLA in healthy donors. PCR amplification relied on 60 Vbeta primers (plus 13 Jbeta primers). The data were produced by immunoSEQ multiplex PCR, yet TCRdb's version contains in-frame clones alone and is incomplete. The data hold 200,000 to 250,000 clones, with around four fifths observed a single time. The specimen was PBMCs. These receptor sequences come from a woman in her 40s in good health and CMV-seronegative.

J is TRBJ2-1 and V is TRBV7-8; 7 bases fit TRBD2. The V gene's germline CDR1 is SGHVS and CDR2 FQNEAQ. Trimming cost V 6 bases and J 0 bases; bases outside gene matches: 8. The CDR3 is 16 residues long. This CDR3 reads CASSSRGRGSYNEQFF. As DNA, the CDR3 is TGTGCCAGCAGTTCTCGCGGGAGAGGCTCCTACAATGAGCAGTTCTTC.

This clone was seen once. This chain joins TRBV7-8 and TRBJ2-1; D gene unclear. The CDR3 extends over 13 amino acids. Looked up from germline, CDR1 is SGHVS and CDR2 is FQNEAQ. V was cut by 0 bases and J by 7 bases, with 7 bases left in between. The CDR3 spells CASSLASPNEQFF. The CDR3 DNA follows: TGTGCCAGCAGCTTAGCGAGCCCGAATGAGCAGTTCTTC.

The rearrangement links TRBV11-3 to TRBJ2-6; D possibly corresponds to TRBD1 (6 bases). The CDR3 totals 16 residues. The V gene's germline CDR1 is SGHNT and CDR2 YENEEA. Between the trimmed V and J ends, which lost 0 bases and 6 bases, there was a span of 12 bases. The CDR3 DNA sequence: TGTGCCAGCAGCTTAGACAGGGGTCCGGAGGCCAACGTCCTGACTTTC. Protein sequence: CASSLDRGPEANVLTF.

This clone was picked up one time. J is TRBJ2-3 and V is TRBV9; TRBD2 is a possible D gene (6 bases). CDR1 and CDR2 from the germline V gene are SGDLS and YYNGEE. The CDR3 covers 15 residues. Trimming removed 0 bases at V and 6 bases at J, with 14 bases between. CDR3 in DNA: TGTGCCAGCAGCGTAGGACTAGTCGAGTCGGATACGCAGTATTTT. Encoded protein: CASSVGLVESDTQYF.

This clone came up once. The chain has TRBV6-5 and TRBJ1-5, with D unclear. The CDR3 totals 15 residues. From germline, CDR1 is MNHEY and CDR2 SVGAGI. V was pared by 7 bases and J by 1 base, with 14 bases between. The CDR3 coding sequence is TGTGCCAGCATTGGAGGGTTTCGAAGCAATCAGCCCCAGCATTTT. Amino acid sequence: CASIGGFRSNQPQHF.

The chain combines TRBV27 with TRBJ2-3, with a possible D match to TRBD1 (6 bases). V was trimmed by 2 bases and J by 0 bases, leaving 9 bases between them. CDR3 length: 15 residues. In germline, CDR1 is MNHEY, CDR2 SMNVEV (reference sequence). CDR3 coding DNA: TGTGCCAGCAGTTTAGGGACACTTAGCACAGATACGCAGTATTTT. Amino acids: CASSLGTLSTDTQYF.

A few counts support this clone. The chain uses TRBV5-5 and TRBJ2-1; 10 positions match TRBD1. Germline CDR1 SGHKS, CDR2 YYEKEE (reference sequence). CDR3 length: 15 amino acids. J gave up 9 bases and V 4 bases, and 10 bases lay outside the gene matches. The CDR3: CASSAAGQGTGEQFF. DNA for the CDR3: TGTGCCAGCAGCGCGGCGGGACAGGGGACGGGTGAGCAGTTCTTC.

V is TRBV6-1 and J is TRBJ1-5; 8 bases line up with TRBD1. This CDR3 is built from 14 residues. V lost 6 bases to trimming and J lost 3 bases; unmatched junction nucleotides: 4. Per germline, CDR1 MNHNS and CDR2 SASEGT. CDR3 sequence (DNA): TGTGCCAGCAGCGGGACAGGTATCAATCAGCCCCAGCATTTT. This encodes CASSGTGINQPQHF.

The chain employs TRBV10-3 and TRBJ2-7, with 8 bases aligning to TRBD2. CDR3 length: 12 amino acids. V shed 11 bases and J 0 bases; nucleotides not matched to a gene: 3. Per germline, CDR1 ENHRY and CDR2 SYGVKD. Written as DNA, the CDR3 is TGTGCCTCCGGGGGGGACTCCTACGAGCAGTACTTC. Translation gives CASGGDSYEQYF.